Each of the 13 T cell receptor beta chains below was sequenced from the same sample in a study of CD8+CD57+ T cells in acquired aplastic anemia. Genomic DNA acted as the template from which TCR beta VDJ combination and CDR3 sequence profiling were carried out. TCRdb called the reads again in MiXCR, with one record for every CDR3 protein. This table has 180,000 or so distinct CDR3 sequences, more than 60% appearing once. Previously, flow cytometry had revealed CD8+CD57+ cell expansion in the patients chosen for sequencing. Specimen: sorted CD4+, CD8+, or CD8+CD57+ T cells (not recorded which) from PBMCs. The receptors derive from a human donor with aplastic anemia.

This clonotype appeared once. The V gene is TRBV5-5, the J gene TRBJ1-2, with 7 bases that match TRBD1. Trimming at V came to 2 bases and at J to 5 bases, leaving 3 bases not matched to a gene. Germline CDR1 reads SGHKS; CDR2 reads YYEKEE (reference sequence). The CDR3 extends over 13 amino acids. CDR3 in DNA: TGTGCCAGCAGCTTAATACAGGGGTATGGCTACACCTTC. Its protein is CASSLIQGYGYTF.

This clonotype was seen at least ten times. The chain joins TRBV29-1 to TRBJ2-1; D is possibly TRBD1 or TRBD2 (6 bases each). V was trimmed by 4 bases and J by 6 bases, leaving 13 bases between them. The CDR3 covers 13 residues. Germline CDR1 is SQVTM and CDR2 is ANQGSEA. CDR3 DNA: TGCAGCGTTGTGGGGGGCGAATTCAATGAGCAGTTCTTC. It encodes CSVVGGEFNEQFF.

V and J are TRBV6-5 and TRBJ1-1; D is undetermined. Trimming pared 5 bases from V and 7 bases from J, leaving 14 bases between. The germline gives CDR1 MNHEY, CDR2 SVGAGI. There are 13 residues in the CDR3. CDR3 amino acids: CASSKSSVIEAFF. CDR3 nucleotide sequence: TGTGCCAGCAGTAAGTCGTCGGTGATTGAAGCTTTCTTT.

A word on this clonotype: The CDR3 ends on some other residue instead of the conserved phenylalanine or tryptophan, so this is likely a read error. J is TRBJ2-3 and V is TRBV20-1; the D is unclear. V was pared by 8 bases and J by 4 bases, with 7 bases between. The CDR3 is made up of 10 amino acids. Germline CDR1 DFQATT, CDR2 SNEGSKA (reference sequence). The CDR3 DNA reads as TGCAGTCAAGGGTCAGATACGCAGTATCTT. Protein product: CSQGSDTQYL.

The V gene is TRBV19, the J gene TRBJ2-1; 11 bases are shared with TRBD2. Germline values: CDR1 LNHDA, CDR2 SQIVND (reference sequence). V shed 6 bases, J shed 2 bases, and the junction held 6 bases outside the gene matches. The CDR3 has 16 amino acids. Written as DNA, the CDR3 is TGTGCCAGTAGGGTGACTAGCGGGATTACCTACAATGAGCAGTTCTTC. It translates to CASRVTSGITYNEQFF. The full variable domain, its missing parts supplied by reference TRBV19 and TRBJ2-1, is DGGITQSPKYLFRKEGQNVTLSCEQNLNHDAMYWYRQDPGQGLRLIYYSQIVNDFQKGDIAEGYSVSREKKESFPLTVTSAQKNPTAFYLCASRVTSGITYNEQFFGPGTRLTVL.

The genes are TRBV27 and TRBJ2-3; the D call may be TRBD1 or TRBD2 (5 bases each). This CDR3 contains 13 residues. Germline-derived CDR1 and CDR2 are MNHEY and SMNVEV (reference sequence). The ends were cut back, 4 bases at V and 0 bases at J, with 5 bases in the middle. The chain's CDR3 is CASSWDSTDTQYF. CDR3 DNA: TGTGCCAGCAGTTGGGACAGCACAGATACGCAGTATTTT.

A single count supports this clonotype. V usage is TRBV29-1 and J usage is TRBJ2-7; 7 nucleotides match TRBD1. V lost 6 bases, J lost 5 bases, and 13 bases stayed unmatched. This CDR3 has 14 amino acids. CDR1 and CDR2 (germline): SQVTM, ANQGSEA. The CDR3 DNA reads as TGCAGCGTCCGGACAGGCCGACCTGGCGACGAGCAGTACTTC. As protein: CSVRTGRPGDEQYF.

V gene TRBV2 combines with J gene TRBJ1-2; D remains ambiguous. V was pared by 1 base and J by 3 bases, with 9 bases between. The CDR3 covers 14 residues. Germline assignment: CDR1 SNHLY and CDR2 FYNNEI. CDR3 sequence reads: CASSEDSRYYGYTF. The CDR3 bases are TGTGCCAGCAGTGAAGATTCCAGGTACTATGGCTACACCTTC.

Here the CDR3 DNA reads TGTGCTAGTGGTTTCACAGACTATGGCTACACCTTC. Translating it yields CASGFTDYGYTF. J is TRBJ1-2 and V is TRBV12-5; D call uncertain. Deletions cut 3 bases from V and 3 bases from J, with 5 bases between. The CDR3 spans 12 residues. Germline V gene data show CDR1 as LGHNT and CDR2 as FRNRAP.

The CDR3 region is CASSTGRDNEQFF. DNA for the CDR3: TGTGCCAGCAGTACCGGCAGGGACAATGAGCAGTTCTTC. The rearrangement links TRBV2 to TRBJ2-1, with D tentatively TRBD1 (5 bases). Between the trimmed V and J ends, which lost 5 bases and 5 bases, there was a span of 10 bases. The CDR3 loop spans 13 amino acids. Germline V gene lookup returns CDR1 SNHLY and CDR2 FYNNEI.

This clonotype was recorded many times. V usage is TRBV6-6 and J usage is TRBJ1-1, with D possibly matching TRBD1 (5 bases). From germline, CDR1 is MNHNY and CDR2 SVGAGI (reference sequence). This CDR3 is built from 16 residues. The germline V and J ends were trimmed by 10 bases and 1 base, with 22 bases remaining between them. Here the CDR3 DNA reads TGTGCCACCGGAGAGGGGCTAAAGGAGGAGAACACTGAAGCTTTCTTT. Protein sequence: CATGEGLKEENTEAFF.

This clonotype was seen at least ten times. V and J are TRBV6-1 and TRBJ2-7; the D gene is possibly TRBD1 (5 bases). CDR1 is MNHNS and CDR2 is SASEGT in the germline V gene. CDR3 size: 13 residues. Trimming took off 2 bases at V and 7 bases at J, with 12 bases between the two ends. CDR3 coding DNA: TGTGCCAGCAGTGAACGGCAGGGAAGGGAGCAGTACTTC. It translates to CASSERQGREQYF.

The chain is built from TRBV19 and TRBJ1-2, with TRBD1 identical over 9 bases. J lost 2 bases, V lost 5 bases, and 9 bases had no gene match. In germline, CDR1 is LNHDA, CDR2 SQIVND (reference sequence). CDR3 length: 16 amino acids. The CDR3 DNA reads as TGTGCCAGTAGTCCCGGGACAGGGTCTCCCAACTATGGCTACACCTTC. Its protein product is CASSPGTGSPNYGYTF. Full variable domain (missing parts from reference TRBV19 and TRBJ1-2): DGGITQSPKYLFRKEGQNVTLSCEQNLNHDAMYWYRQDPGQGLRLIYYSQIVNDFQKGDIAEGYSVSREKKESFPLTVTSAQKNPTAFYLCASSPGTGSPNYGYTFGSGTRLTVV.